The clone carrying this T cell receptor beta chain has only a few counts. Antigen: not known. Deletions cut 6 bases from V and 9 bases from J, with 9 bases between. This CDR3 has 11 amino acids. Germline V gives CDR1 MGHDK, CDR2 SYGVNS. TCRdb re-called the reads with MiXCR, one entry per CDR3 protein. Seen here are under 200,000 distinct CDR3 sequences, about 20% observed once, and the top ten hold about 25%. The data were taken from a study of T cell repertoires in cytomegalovirus infection. Study information: CMV infection plus the matching HLA type was flagged by public TCR beta signatures. Findings of the study overall: CMV-specific TCR beta clonotypes restricted by HLA-C dominated the ex vivo response. Cumulative public TCR beta family frequency identified carriers of CMV plus the relevant HLA.

The chain combines TRBV25-1 with TRBJ2-1, with a tentative D call TRBD2 (5 bases). The starting material was CD8+ T cells from cultured PBMCs, obtained from culture after CMV antigen stimulation. This clonotype was obtained from a human donor in good health (CMV status not recorded). Some clones in this sample may be carry-over from other donors' samples. This CDR3 is CASSRGGEQFF. Written as DNA, the CDR3 is TGTGCCAGCAGCCGGGGTGGTGAGCAGTTCTTC.